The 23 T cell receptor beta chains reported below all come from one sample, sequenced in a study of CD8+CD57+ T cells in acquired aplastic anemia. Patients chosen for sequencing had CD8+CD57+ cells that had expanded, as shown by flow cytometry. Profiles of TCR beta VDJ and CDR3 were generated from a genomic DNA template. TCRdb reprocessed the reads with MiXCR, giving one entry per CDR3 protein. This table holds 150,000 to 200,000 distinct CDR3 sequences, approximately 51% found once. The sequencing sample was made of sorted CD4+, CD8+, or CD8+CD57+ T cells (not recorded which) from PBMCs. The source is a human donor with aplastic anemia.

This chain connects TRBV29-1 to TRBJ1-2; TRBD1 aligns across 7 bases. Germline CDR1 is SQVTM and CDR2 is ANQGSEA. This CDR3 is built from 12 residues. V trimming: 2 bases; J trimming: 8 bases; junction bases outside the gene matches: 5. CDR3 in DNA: TGCAGCGTTGAAACACAGGGGTCGGGCTACACCTTC. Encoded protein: CSVETQGSGYTF.

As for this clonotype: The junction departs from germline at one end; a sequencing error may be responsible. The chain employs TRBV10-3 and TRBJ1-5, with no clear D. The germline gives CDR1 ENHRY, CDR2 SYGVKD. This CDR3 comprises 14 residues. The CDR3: CASSSFRSGGTQHF. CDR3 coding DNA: TGTGCCAGCAGTAGTTTTAGGTCGGGAGGCACCCAGCATTTT.

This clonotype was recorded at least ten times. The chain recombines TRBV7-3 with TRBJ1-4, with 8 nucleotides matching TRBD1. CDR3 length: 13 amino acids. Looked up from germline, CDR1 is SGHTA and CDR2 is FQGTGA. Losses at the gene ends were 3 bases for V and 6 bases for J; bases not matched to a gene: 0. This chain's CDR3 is CASSLDRDEKLFF. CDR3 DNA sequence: TGTGCCAGCAGCTTGGACAGGGATGAAAAACTGTTTTTT.

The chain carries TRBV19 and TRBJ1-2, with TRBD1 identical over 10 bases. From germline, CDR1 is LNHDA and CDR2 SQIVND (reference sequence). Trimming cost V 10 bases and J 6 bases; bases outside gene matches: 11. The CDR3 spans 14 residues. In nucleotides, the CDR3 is TGTGCCATCCTAAACACCGGGACAGGGGATGGCTACACCTTC. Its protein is CAILNTGTGDGYTF.

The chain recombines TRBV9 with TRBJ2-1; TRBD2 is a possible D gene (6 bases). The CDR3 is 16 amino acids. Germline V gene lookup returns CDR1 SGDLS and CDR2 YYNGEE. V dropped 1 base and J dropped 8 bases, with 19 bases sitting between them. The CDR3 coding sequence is TGTGCCAGCAGCGTATACCGGGACTCGAGTTACTATGAGCAGTTCTTC. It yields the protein CASSVYRDSSYYEQFF.

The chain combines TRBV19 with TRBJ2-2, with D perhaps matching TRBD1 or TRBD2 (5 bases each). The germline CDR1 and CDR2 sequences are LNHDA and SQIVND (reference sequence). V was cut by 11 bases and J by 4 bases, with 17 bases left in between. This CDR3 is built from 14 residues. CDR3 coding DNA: TGTGCCTCCCGGGACCCAGGTGGCACCGGGGAGCTGTTTTTT. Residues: CASRDPGGTGELFF.

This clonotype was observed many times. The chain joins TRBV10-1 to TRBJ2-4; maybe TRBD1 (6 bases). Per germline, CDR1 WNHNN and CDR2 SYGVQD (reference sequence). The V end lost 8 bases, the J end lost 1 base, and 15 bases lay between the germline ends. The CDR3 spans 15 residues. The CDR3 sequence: CASVTGPRAKNIQYF. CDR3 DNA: TGCGCCAGCGTGACAGGTCCAAGGGCCAAAAACATTCAGTACTTC.

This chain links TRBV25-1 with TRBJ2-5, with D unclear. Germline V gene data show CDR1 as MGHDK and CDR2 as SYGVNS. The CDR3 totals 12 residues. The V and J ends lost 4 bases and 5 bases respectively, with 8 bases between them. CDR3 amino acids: CASSVLGETQYF. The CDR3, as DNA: TGTGCCAGCAGTGTACTCGGGGAGACCCAGTACTTC.

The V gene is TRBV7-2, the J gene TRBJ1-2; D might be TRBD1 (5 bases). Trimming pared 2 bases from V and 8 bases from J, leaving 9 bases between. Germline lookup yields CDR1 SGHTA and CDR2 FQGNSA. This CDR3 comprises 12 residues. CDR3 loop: CASSLSGLGYTF. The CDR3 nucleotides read TGTGCCAGCAGCTTATCAGGGTTAGGCTACACCTTC.

This CDR3 reads CASSEIFPGTLRRYV. CDR3 DNA sequence: TGTGCCTCCAGTGAAATCTTCCCCGGGACGTTGCGGCGGTACGTC. The gene calls are TRBV24-1 and TRBJ2-7; D possibly matches TRBD1 or TRBD2 (5 bases each). The CDR3 loop spans 15 amino acids. CDR1 is KGHDR and CDR2 is SFDVKD in the germline V gene.

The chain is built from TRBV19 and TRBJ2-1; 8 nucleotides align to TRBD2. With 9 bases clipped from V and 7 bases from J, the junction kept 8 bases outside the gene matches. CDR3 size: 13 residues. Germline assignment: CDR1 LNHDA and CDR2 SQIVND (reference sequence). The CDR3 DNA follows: TGTGCCAGCAACCCAACGGGAGGGAATGAGCAGTTCTTC. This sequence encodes CASNPTGGNEQFF.

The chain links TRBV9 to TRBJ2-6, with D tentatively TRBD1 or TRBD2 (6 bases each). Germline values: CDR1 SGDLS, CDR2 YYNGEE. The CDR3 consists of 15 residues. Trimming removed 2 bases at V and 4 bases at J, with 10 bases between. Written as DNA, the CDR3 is TGTGCCAGCAGCGTTAGGGGGGACGGGGCCAACGTCCTGACTTTC. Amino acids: CASSVRGDGANVLTF.

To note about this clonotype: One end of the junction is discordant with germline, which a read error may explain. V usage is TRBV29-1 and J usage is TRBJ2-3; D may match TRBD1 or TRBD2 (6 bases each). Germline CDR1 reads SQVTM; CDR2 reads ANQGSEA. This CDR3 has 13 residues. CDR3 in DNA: TGCAGCGTTCTCCTCGGGGGCACGGATACGCAGTATTTT. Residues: CSVLLGGTDTQYF.

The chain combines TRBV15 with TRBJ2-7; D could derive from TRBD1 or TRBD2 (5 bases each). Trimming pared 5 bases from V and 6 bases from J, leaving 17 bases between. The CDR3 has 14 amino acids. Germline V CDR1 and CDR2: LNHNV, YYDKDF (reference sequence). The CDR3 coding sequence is TGTGCCACCAGCGCGGAGTGGGGGATCAGCGAGCAGTACTTC. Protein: CATSAEWGISEQYF.

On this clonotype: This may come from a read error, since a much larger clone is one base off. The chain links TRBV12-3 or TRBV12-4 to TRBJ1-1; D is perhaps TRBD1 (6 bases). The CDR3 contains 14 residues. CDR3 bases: TGTGCCAGCAATTTAAGGGGGACCTACACTGAAGCTCTCTTT. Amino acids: CASNLRGTYTEALF.

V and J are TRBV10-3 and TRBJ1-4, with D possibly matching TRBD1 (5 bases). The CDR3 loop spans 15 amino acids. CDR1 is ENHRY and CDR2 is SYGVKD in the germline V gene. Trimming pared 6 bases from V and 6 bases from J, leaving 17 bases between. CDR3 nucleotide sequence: TGTGCCATCAGGGATCAGGGAGGCACTGATGAAAAACTGTTTTTT. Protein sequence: CAIRDQGGTDEKLFF.

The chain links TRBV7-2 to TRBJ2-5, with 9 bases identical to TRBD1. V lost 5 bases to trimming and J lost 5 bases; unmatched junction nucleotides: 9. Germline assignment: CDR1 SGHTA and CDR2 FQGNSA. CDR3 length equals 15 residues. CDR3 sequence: CASSPDRGSRETQYF. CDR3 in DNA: TGTGCCAGCAGCCCGGACAGGGGTTCTCGGGAGACCCAGTACTTC.

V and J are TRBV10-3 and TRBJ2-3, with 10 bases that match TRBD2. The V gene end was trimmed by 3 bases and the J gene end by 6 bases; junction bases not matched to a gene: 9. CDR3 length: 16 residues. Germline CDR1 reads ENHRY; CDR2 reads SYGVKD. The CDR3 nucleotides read TGTGCCATCAGTGACGGTAGCGGGGGGCCCCGGGATACGCAGTATTTT. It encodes CAISDGSGGPRDTQYF.

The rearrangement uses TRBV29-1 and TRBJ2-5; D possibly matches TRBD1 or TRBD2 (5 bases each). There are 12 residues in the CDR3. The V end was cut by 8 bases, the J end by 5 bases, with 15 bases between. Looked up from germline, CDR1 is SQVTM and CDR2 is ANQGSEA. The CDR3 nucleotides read TGCAGCTTAGTTGGGGGAGCGGAGACCCAGTACTTC. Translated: CSLVGGAETQYF.

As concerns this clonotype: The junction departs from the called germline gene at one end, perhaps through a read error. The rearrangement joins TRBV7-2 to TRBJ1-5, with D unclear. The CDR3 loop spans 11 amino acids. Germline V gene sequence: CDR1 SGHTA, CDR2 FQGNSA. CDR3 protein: CASSQDQTQHF. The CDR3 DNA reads TGCGCCAGCAGCCAAGATCAGACCCAGCATTTT.

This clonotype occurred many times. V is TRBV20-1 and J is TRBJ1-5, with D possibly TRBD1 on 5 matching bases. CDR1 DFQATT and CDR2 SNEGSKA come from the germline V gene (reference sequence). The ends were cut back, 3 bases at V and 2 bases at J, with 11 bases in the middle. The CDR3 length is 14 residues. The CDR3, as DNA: TGCAGTGCTAGGGGGGGGGGTGGCAATCAGCCCCAGCATTTT. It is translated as CSARGGGGNQPQHF.

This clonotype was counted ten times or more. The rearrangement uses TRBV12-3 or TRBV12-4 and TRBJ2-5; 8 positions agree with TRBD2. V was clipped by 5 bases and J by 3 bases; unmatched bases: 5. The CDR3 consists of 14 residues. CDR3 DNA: TGTGCCAGCAGTCCCCCGGGACTAGAAGAGACCCAGTACTTC. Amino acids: CASSPPGLEETQYF.

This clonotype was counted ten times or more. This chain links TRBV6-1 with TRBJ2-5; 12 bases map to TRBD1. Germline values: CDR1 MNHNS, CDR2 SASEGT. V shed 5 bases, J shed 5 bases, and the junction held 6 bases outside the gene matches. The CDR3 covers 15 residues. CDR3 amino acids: CASSRDRGLGETQYF. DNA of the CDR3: TGTGCCAGCAGTCGGGACAGGGGGCTTGGGGAGACCCAGTACTTC.